The 8 T cell receptor beta chains in this list originate from one sample, sequenced in a study of post-analysis software for immune sequencing data. General study results and limits: There were roughly five TRBV segments more frequent in patients than controls, and TRBV5-6, TRBV5-1 and TRBV20-1 were among them.

Sequencing libraries made from TCR beta cDNA carried unique molecular identifiers. In TCRdb, the PCR reads were re-called with MiXCR into one record per CDR3 protein. The profile shows 750,000 to 950,000 distinct CDR3 sequences, 35% to 55% of them singletons. Their antigens are not known. Input material: blood. Receptors were obtained from a girl aged 5 to 17 with multiple sclerosis.

Of note for this clonotype: Relative to the germline gene, one junction end is altered; a read error may explain this. The chain recombines TRBV7-3 with TRBJ2-7, with 10 bases fitting TRBD2. This CDR3 is 16 amino acids long. Germline V gene data show CDR1 as SGHTA and CDR2 as FQGTGA. The CDR3 spells CVSSLTGLAEPYEQYF. CDR3 bases: TGTGTCAGCAGCTTAACTGGACTAGCGGAACCCTACGAGCAGTACTTC.

The chain links TRBV6-2 or TRBV6-3 to TRBJ2-7; a possible D gene is TRBD2 (6 bases). V gave up 0 bases and J gave up 0 bases, with 9 bases separating them. CDR1 and CDR2 from the germline V gene are MNHEY and SVGEGT. The CDR3 covers 15 residues. CDR3 DNA sequence: TGTGCCAGCAGTTACTCGAGGGACTTCTCCTACGAGCAGTACTTC. It translates to CASSYSRDFSYEQYF.

In this sample, this clonotype turned up a few times. V usage is TRBV7-2 and J usage is TRBJ2-1; 8 nucleotides match TRBD2. This CDR3 is built from 15 residues. Germline trimming cut 2 bases from V and 2 bases from J; bases unmatched to any gene: 2. From germline, CDR1 is SGHTA and CDR2 FQGNSA. For the CDR3, the DNA is TGTGCCAGCAGCTTAATGCGGGAGGCCTACAATGAGCAGTTCTTC. Translating gives CASSLMREAYNEQFF.

This clonotype was recorded a few times. The chain employs TRBV15 and TRBJ2-2; 7 bases are shared with TRBD2. This CDR3 spans 17 amino acids. CDR1 LNHNV and CDR2 YYDKDF come from the germline V gene (reference sequence). The junction had 7 bases not matched to a gene; V was cut back by 0 bases and J by 3 bases. CDR3: CATSRDWAGVDTGELFF. CDR3 sequence (DNA): TGTGCCACCAGCAGAGATTGGGCGGGAGTAGACACCGGGGAGCTGTTTTTT. The full variable domain, rest sourced from reference TRBV15 and TRBJ2-2, is DAMVIQNPRYQVTQFGKPVTLSCSQTLNHNVMYWYQQKSSQAPKLLFHYYDKDFNNEADTPDNFQSRRPNTSFCFLDIRSPGLGDTAMYLCATSRDWAGVDTGELFFGEGSRLTVL.

This sequence joins TRBV28 and TRBJ1-1; maybe TRBD1 (6 bases). The V gene's germline CDR1 is MDHEN and CDR2 SYDVKM. The ends were cut back, 3 bases at V and 4 bases at J, with 18 bases in the middle. The CDR3 sequence is 16 residues long. The CDR3 loop is CASSFEPGDSGTEAFF. In DNA form, the CDR3 reads TGTGCCAGCAGTTTCGAGCCAGGGGATTCCGGCACTGAAGCTTTCTTT.

J is TRBJ2-3 and V is TRBV28, with 12 bases identical to TRBD2. The CDR3 length is 15 residues. Germline V gives CDR1 MDHEN, CDR2 SYDVKM. V was clipped by 6 bases and J by 8 bases; unmatched bases: 9. The CDR3 sequence is CASSPTSGRVGTQYF. CDR3 nucleotides: TGTGCCAGCAGCCCGACTAGCGGGAGAGTGGGTACGCAGTATTTT.

The chain combines TRBV12-3 or TRBV12-4 with TRBJ1-1; 7 bases are shared with TRBD1. Unmatched junction bases numbered 7, after V lost 1 base and J lost 5 bases. CDR3 length: 15 amino acids. CDR3: CASSLGRQGRTEAFF. In DNA, the CDR3 is TGTGCCAGCAGTTTAGGGAGACAGGGTAGGACTGAAGCTTTCTTT.

Only a few counts were recorded for this clonotype. This chain connects TRBV20-1 to TRBJ2-3, with D uncertain. CDR1 DFQATT and CDR2 SNEGSKA come from the germline V gene (reference sequence). The CDR3 is made up of 12 amino acids. V dropped 4 bases and J dropped 1 base, with 6 bases sitting between them. The chain's CDR3 is CSAKVGTDTQYF. Here the CDR3 DNA reads TGCAGTGCTAAGGTCGGCACAGATACGCAGTATTTT.